This TCR beta chain was captured in a study of spatial heterogeneity in lung cancer. Study-wide context: The study consistently detected more beta-chain than alpha-chain sequences. Findings and caveats of the study: At tumor resection, ubiquitous expanded TCRs were detected in blood more often than later.

Germline assignment: CDR1 ENHRY and CDR2 SYGVKD. This CDR3 is built from 13 residues. Trimming shortened V by 3 bases and J by 2 bases, and 7 bases separated the two germline ends. Described time point: blood at routine non-recurrence follow-up after resection. No cell sorting; template was whole RNA from tumor, lung tissue or PBMC. Unique molecular identifiers, one per molecule, were present on every TCR cDNA molecule. MiXCR, run by TCRdb on the 5' RACE reads, gives a single entry per CDR3 protein. The sample carries about 94,000 distinct CDR3 sequences, less than 20% recorded once. This clonotype showed up just a few times. Its antigen remains unidentified.

V is TRBV10-3 and J is TRBJ2-5; D is ambiguous. The source material was PBMCs, sampled at follow-up. The sequence came from a male donor with early-stage non-small cell lung cancer. CDR3 sequence reads: CAISDFGQETQYF. CDR3 DNA sequence: TGTGCCATCAGTGATTTCGGGCAAGAGACCCAGTACTTC.